This TCR beta chain derives from a study of T cell responses to AZD1222 COVID-19 vaccine. The germline V gene has CDR1 SGHKS and CDR2 YYEKEE (reference sequence). Trimming stripped 4 bases from V and 1 base from J, with 10 bases between. CDR3 length: 14 amino acids. Generated by immunoSEQ multiplex PCR, the TCRdb table keeps only in-frame clones and is missing some. The sample consists of tens of thousands of clones, more than 75% of them appearing once. The sequences come from peripheral blood, collected on day 0 of AZD1222 vaccination. This rearrangement joins TRBV5-5 to TRBJ2-3; a weak D match, TRBD2 (5 bases). The clonotype comes from an adult in good health. Here the CDR3 DNA reads TGTGCCAGCAGCCCCGGGGTGGGCACAGATACGCAGTATTTT. Encoded protein: CASSPGVGTDTQYF.